This T cell receptor (beta chain) comes out of a study of blood T cell repertoires in COVID-19. On the study more broadly: Material from acute and convalescent COVID-19 was sourced from the United States, Italy and Spain. T cells, B-cell-depleted T cells, or PBMCs provided the cDNA or gDNA that served as material.

In the study's own analysis: Amplification from reference gene primers served as the basis for estimated nucleated cell counts. The table came from immunoSEQ multiplex PCR; TCRdb's copy has only in-frame clones and leaves some out. That table is the source of V, J and clone size, and D and trimming were worked out from the DNA. This table has approximately 120,000 clones, more than 70% appearing once. Patients of the Seattle cohort, enrolled during active infection, were followed longitudinally. The source is a woman older than 75 with COVID-19, enrolled during active disease. The material sequenced was peripheral blood.

The CDR3 loop is CASSEPGQGFVPLHF. The CDR3 nucleotides read TGTGCCAGCAGCGAGCCGGGACAGGGGTTTGTCCCCCTCCACTTT. The rearrangement joins TRBV6-2 or TRBV6-3 to TRBJ1-6, with 10 bases identical to TRBD1. The junction had 12 bases not matched to a gene; V was cut back by 6 bases and J by 13 bases. CDR1 is MNHEY and CDR2 is SVGEGT in the germline V gene. The CDR3 length is 15 residues.